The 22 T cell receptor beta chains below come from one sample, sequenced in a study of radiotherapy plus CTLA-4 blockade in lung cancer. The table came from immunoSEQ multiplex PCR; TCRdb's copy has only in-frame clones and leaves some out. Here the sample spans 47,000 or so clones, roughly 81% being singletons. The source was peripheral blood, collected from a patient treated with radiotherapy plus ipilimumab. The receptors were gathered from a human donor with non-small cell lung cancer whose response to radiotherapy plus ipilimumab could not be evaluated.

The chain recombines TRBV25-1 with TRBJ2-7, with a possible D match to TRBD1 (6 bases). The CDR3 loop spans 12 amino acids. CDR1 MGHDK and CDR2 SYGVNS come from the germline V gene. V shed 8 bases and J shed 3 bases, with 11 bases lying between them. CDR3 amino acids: CASSQGYYEQYF. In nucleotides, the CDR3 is TGTGCCAGCTCACAGGGTTACTACGAGCAGTACTTC.

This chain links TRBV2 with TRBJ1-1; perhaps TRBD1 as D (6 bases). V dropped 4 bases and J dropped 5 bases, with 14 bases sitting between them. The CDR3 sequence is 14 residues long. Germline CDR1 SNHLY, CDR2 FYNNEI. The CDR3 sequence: CASSVQGGGTEAFF. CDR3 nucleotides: TGTGCCAGCAGTGTACAGGGCGGGGGGACTGAAGCTTTCTTT.

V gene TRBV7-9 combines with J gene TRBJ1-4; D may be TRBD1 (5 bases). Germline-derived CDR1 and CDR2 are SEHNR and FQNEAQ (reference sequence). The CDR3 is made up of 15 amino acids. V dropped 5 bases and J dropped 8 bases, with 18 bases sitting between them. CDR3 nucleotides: TGTGCCAGCAGCCGACCGGGAGGGGCGCGAGAAAAACTGTTTTTT. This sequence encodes CASSRPGGAREKLFF.

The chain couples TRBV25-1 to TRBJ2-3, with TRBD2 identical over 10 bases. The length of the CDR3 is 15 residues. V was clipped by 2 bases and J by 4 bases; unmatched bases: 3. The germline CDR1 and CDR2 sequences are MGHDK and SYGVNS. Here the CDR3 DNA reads TGTGCCAGCAGTGAACTAGCGGGAGTCCCAGATACGCAGTATTTT. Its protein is CASSELAGVPDTQYF. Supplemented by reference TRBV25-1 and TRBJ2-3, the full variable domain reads EADIYQTPRYLVIGTGKKITLECSQTMGHDKMYWYQQDPGMELHLIHYSYGVNSTEKGDLSSESTVSRIRTEHFPLTLESARPSHTSQYLCASSELAGVPDTQYFGPGTRLTVL.

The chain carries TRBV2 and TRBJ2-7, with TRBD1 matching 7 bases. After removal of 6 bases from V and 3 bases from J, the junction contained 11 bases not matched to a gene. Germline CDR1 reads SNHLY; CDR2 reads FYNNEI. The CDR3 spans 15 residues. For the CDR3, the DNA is TGTGCCAGCAGCCCCTCGGGGCAGGGGGACTACGAGCAGTACTTC. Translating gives CASSPSGQGDYEQYF.

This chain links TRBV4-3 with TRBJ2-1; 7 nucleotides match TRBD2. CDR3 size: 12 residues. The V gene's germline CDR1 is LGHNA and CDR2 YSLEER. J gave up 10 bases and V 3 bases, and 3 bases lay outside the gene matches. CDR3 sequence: CASSHLGREQFF. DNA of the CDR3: TGCGCCAGCAGCCACCTCGGGAGGGAGCAGTTCTTC.

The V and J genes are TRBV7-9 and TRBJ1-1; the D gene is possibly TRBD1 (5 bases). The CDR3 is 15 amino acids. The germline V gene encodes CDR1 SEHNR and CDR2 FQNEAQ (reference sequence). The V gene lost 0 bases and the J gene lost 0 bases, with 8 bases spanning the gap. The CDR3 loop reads CASSLADNMNTEAFF. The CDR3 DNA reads TGTGCCAGCAGCTTAGCGGACAACATGAACACTGAAGCTTTCTTT.

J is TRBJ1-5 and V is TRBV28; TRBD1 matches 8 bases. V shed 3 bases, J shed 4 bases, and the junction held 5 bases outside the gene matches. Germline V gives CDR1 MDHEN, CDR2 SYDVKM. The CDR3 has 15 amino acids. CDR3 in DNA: TGTGCCAGCAGTTTCGCCCGACAGGGGAATCAGCCCCAGCATTTT. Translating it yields CASSFARQGNQPQHF. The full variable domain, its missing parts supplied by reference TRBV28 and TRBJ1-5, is DVKVTQSSRYLVKRTGEKVFLECVQDMDHENMFWYRQDPGLGLRLIYFSYDVKMKEKGDIPEGYSVSREKKERFSLILESASTNQTSMYLCASSFARQGNQPQHFGDGTRLSIL.

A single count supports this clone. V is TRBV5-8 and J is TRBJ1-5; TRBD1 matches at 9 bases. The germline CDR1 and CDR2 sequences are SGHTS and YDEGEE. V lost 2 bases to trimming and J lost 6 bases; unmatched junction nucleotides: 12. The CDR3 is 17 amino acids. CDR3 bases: TGTGCCAGCAGCTTTAACCGGGACAGGGAACCAGGTCAGCCCCAGCATTTT. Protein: CASSFNRDREPGQPQHF.

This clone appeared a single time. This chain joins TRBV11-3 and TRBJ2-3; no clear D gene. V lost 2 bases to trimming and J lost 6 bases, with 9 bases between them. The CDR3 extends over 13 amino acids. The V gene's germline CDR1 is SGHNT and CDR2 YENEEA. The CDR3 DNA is TGTGCCAGCAGCTTAACCCGGGTGGATACGCAGTATTTT. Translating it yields CASSLTRVDTQYF.

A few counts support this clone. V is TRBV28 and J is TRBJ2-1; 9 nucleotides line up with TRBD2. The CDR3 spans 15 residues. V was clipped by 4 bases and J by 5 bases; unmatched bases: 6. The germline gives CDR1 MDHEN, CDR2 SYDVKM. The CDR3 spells CASSSGTSFHNEQFF. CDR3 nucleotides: TGTGCCAGCAGTTCCGGGACTAGCTTCCACAATGAGCAGTTCTTC.

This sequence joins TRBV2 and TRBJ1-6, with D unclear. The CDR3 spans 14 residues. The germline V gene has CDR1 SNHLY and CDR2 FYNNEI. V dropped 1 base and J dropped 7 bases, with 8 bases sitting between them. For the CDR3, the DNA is TGTGCCAGCAGTGAAGAGGCAGGCAATTCACCCCTCCACTTT. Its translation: CASSEEAGNSPLHF.

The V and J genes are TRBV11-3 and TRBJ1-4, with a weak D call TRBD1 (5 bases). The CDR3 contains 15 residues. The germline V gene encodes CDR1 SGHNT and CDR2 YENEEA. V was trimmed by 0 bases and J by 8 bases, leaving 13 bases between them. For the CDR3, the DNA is TGTGCCAGCAGCTTAGATCTCAGGGAGGCGGAAAAACTGTTTTTT. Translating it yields CASSLDLREAEKLFF.

In DNA, the CDR3 is TGTGCCAGTAGTATACAGAGCAATCAGCCCCAGCATTTT. Translated, it gives CASSIQSNQPQHF. This chain connects TRBV19 to TRBJ1-5; no definite D call. Germline-derived CDR1 and CDR2 are LNHDA and SQIVND (reference sequence). This CDR3 spans 13 amino acids. Trimming pared 2 bases from V and 1 base from J, leaving 3 bases between.

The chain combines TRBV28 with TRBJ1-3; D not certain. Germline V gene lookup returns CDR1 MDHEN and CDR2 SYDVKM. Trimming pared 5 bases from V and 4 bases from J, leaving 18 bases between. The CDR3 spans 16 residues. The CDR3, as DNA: TGTGCCAGCAGTAGGGTTGACCAGCCGGGAGGAAACACCATATATTTT. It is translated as CASSRVDQPGGNTIYF. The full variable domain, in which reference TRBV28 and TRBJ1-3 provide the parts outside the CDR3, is DVKVTQSSRYLVKRTGEKVFLECVQDMDHENMFWYRQDPGLGLRLIYFSYDVKMKEKGDIPEGYSVSREKKERFSLILESASTNQTSMYLCASSRVDQPGGNTIYFGEGSWLTVV.

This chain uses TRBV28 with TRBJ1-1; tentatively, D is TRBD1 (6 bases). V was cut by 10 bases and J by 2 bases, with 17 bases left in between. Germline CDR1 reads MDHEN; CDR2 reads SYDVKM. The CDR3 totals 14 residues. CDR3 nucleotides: TGTGCCATCAGGGTCGGCAGGGGCAACACTGAAGCTTTCTTT. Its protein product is CAIRVGRGNTEAFF. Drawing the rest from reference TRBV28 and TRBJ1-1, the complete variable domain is DVKVTQSSRYLVKRTGEKVFLECVQDMDHENMFWYRQDPGLGLRLIYFSYDVKMKEKGDIPEGYSVSREKKERFSLILESASTNQTSMYLCAIRVGRGNTEAFFGQGTRLTVV.

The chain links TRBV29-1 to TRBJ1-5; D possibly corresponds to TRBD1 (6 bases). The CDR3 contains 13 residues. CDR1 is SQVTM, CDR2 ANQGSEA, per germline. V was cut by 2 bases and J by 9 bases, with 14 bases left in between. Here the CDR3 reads CSVEPGHRGPQHF. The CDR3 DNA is TGCAGCGTTGAACCGGGACATCGGGGGCCCCAGCATTTT.

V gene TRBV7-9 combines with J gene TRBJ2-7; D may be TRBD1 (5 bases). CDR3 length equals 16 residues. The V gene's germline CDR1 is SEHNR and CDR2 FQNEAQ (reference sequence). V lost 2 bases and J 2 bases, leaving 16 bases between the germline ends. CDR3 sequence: CASSLIVTGAPYEQYF. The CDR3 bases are TGTGCCAGCAGCTTAATTGTCACAGGAGCACCCTACGAGCAGTACTTC.

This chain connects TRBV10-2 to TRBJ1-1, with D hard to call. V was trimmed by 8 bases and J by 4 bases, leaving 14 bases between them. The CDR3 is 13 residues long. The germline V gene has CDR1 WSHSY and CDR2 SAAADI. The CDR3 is CASRDDRPTEAFF. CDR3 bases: TGCGCCAGCCGGGATGATAGGCCCACTGAAGCTTTCTTT.

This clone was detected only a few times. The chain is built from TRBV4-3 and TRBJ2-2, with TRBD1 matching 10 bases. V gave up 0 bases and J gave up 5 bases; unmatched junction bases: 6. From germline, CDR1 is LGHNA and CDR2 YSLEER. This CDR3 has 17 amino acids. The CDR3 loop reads CASSQELDRGQTGELFF. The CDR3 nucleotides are TGCGCCAGCAGCCAAGAGTTAGACAGGGGGCAGACCGGGGAGCTGTTTTTT.

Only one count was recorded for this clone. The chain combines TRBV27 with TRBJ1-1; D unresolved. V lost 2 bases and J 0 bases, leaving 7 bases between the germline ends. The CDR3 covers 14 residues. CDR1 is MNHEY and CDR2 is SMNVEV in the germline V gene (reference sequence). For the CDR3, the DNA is TGTGCCAGCAGTTTACGCGGGTTGAACACTGAAGCTTTCTTT. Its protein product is CASSLRGLNTEAFF.

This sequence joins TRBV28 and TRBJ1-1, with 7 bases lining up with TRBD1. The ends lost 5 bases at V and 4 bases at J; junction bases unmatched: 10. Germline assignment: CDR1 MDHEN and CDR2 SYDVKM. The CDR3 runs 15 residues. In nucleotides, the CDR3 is TGTGCCAGCAGTCCGGCAGGGGGTGGGGGCACTGAAGCTTTCTTT. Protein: CASSPAGGGGTEAFF.